Each of the 18 T cell receptor beta chains below was sequenced from the same sample in a study of T cell responses to AZD1222 COVID-19 vaccine. Measured with immunoSEQ multiplex PCR; TCRdb has only the in-frame clones, and not every one. In the table there are 100,000 to 150,000 clones, approximately 88% of which are singletons. The sample here was peripheral blood, taken on day 0 of AZD1222 vaccination. The source is an adult in good health.

The rearrangement links TRBV28 to TRBJ1-5; the match to TRBD1 covers 9 bases. The V gene's germline CDR1 is MDHEN and CDR2 SYDVKM. The V gene end was trimmed by 6 bases and the J gene end by 3 bases; junction bases not matched to a gene: 12. The CDR3 length is 17 residues. CDR3 protein: CASSPTGTGFVNQPQHF. CDR3 nucleotide sequence: TGTGCCAGCAGCCCTACCGGGACAGGGTTTGTCAATCAGCCCCAGCATTTT.

The chain uses TRBV19 and TRBJ1-4, with D possibly TRBD1 on 5 matching bases. The germline gives CDR1 LNHDA, CDR2 SQIVND (reference sequence). The CDR3 sequence is 15 residues long. V dropped 3 bases and J dropped 8 bases, with 16 bases sitting between them. CDR3 loop: CASSILGLGEEKLFF. CDR3 nucleotide sequence: TGTGCCAGTAGTATTTTGGGTTTAGGGGAAGAAAAACTGTTTTTT.

The chain combines TRBV4-3 with TRBJ1-4; D may be TRBD1 (5 bases). This CDR3 comprises 16 residues. With 1 base removed from V and 4 bases from J, the gap between germline ends came to 13 bases. Germline assignment: CDR1 LGHNA and CDR2 YSLEER. CDR3 sequence reads: CASSQGTTEYNEKLFF. The CDR3 region has the DNA TGCGCCAGCAGCCAAGGGACGACAGAATATAATGAAAAACTGTTTTTT.

CDR3 nucleotides: TGTGCCAGCAGCCGGACAGCCTATGGCTACACCTTC. Its protein product is CASSRTAYGYTF. This chain connects TRBV12-3 or TRBV12-4 to TRBJ1-2; TRBD1 might be the D (6 bases). The CDR3 consists of 12 residues. Trimming took 6 bases from V and 4 from J, leaving 9 bases between them.

The chain carries TRBV5-1 and TRBJ1-4; D is uncertain. This CDR3 spans 21 amino acids. From germline, CDR1 is SGHRS and CDR2 YFSETQ. Trimming pared 0 bases from V and 2 bases from J, leaving 26 bases between. Written as DNA, the CDR3 is TGCGCCAGCAGCTTGGGTGTATCGGCCGGGCTTCCTCTTCCTACTAATGAAAAACTGTTTTTT. Amino acid sequence: CASSLGVSAGLPLPTNEKLFF.

The chain has TRBV7-9 and TRBJ2-1; no definite D call. The CDR3 totals 11 residues. Germline V gene lookup returns CDR1 SEHNR and CDR2 FQNEAQ (reference sequence). Trimming shortened V by 5 bases and J by 5 bases, and 4 bases separated the two germline ends. CDR3 residues: CASSENNEQFF. DNA of the CDR3: TGTGCCAGCAGCGAAAACAATGAGCAGTTCTTC.

This chain uses TRBV6-5 with TRBJ1-5, with a possible D match to TRBD1 (6 bases). The CDR3 runs 14 residues. The V gene lost 0 bases and the J gene lost 6 bases, with 9 bases spanning the gap. Looked up from germline, CDR1 is MNHEY and CDR2 is SVGAGI. This chain's CDR3 is CASSYSRGGQPQHF. The CDR3 nucleotides read TGTGCCAGCAGTTACTCGAGAGGGGGTCAGCCCCAGCATTTT.

CDR3 DNA: TGTGCCAGCACCGGGGGAGGGGAGCTGTTTTTT. It specifies CASTGGGELFF. V usage is TRBV9 and J usage is TRBJ2-2, with D possibly being TRBD2 (6 bases). The CDR3 sequence is 11 residues long. Looked up from germline, CDR1 is SGDLS and CDR2 is YYNGEE. The germline V and J ends were trimmed by 6 bases and 8 bases, with 8 bases remaining between them.

The chain links TRBV27 to TRBJ1-1; 8 bases match TRBD1. Germline-derived CDR1 and CDR2 are MNHEY and SMNVEV (reference sequence). The CDR3 is 15 residues long. J was trimmed by 1 base and V by 4 bases; bases with no gene match: 5. The CDR3, as DNA: TGTGCCAGCAGTTCTCAGGGGGCCTCGAACACTGAAGCTTTCTTT. Encoded protein: CASSSQGASNTEAFF.

This chain links TRBV6-1 with TRBJ2-7; D gene ambiguous. The length of the CDR3 is 14 residues. The germline CDR1 and CDR2 sequences are MNHNS and SASEGT. V was pared by 2 bases and J by 1 base, with 9 bases between. In DNA form, the CDR3 reads TGTGCCAGCAGTGAATTCGACCGTTCCTACGAGCAGTACTTC. The encoded protein is CASSEFDRSYEQYF.

The chain's CDR3 is CASSGRLAANSLEQYF. As DNA, the CDR3 is TGTGCCAGCAGCGGACGACTAGCGGCTAACTCGCTCGAGCAGTACTTC. The V call is TRBV7-2, the J call TRBJ2-7, with TRBD2 matching 9 bases. The CDR3 spans 16 residues. The germline CDR1 and CDR2 sequences are SGHTA and FQGNSA. With V trimmed by 5 bases and J by 6 bases, 14 bases remained unmatched.

The CDR3 loop is CASSVGGEGTEAFF. The CDR3 DNA reads TGTGCCAGCAGCGTAGGGGGTGAGGGCACTGAAGCTTTCTTT. This chain connects TRBV9 to TRBJ1-1, with D unresolved. This CDR3 has 14 residues. Trimming removed 0 bases at V and 4 bases at J, with 10 bases between. From germline, CDR1 is SGDLS and CDR2 YYNGEE.

The chain carries TRBV2 and TRBJ2-1; 8 positions agree with TRBD2. The CDR3 has 16 residues. With V trimmed by 3 bases and J by 2 bases, 6 bases remained unmatched. Germline V CDR1 and CDR2: SNHLY, FYNNEI. CDR3 coding DNA: TGTGCCAGCAGTGACCAGCGGGAGAAGGCCTACAATGAGCAGTTCTTC. Translated: CASSDQREKAYNEQFF.

The chain recombines TRBV11-3 with TRBJ2-1; no reliable D call. V lost 0 bases and J lost 8, with 8 bases in between. Germline loops: CDR1 SGHNT, CDR2 YENEEA. CDR3 size: 13 residues. The CDR3 reads CASSLDFSDEQFF. The CDR3 nucleotides read TGTGCCAGCAGCTTAGATTTCAGCGATGAGCAGTTCTTC.

This sequence joins TRBV28 and TRBJ2-3, with D possibly matching TRBD1 (5 bases). CDR1 is MDHEN, CDR2 SYDVKM, per germline. V gave up 1 base and J gave up 13 bases, with 9 bases separating them. The CDR3 has 11 residues. The CDR3 reads CASSLSRAKYF. CDR3 DNA: TGTGCCAGCAGTTTATCCAGGGCAAAGTATTTT. Variable domain in full (rest from reference TRBV28 and TRBJ2-3): DVKVTQSSRYLVKRTGEKVFLECVQDMDHENMFWYRQDPGLGLRLIYFSYDVKMKEKGDIPEGYSVSREKKERFSLILESASTNQTSMYLCASSLSRAKYFGPGTRLTVL.

V gene TRBV7-2 combines with J gene TRBJ1-3, with D perhaps matching TRBD1 (6 bases). V was clipped by 1 base and J by 4 bases, with 14 bases between them. Germline V gene lookup returns CDR1 SGHTA and CDR2 FQGNSA. The length of the CDR3 is 16 residues. CDR3 coding DNA: TGTGCCAGCAGCTTAGGGGGGCACAGGGCCGGAAACACCATATATTTT. Residues: CASSLGGHRAGNTIYF.

The rearrangement links TRBV4-1 to TRBJ1-3; 9 positions match TRBD1. V lost 4 bases to trimming and J lost 5 bases; unmatched junction nucleotides: 9. The CDR3 has 16 residues. CDR1 and CDR2 from the germline V gene are MGHRA and YSYEKL. This chain's CDR3 is CASSPGPGQGRNTIYF. CDR3 nucleotide sequence: TGCGCCAGCAGCCCCGGTCCGGGACAGGGAAGAAACACCATATATTTT.

The chain carries TRBV5-1 and TRBJ2-3, with a tentative D call TRBD2 (6 bases). In germline, CDR1 is SGHRS, CDR2 YFSETQ. This CDR3 region has 14 residues. The germline V and J ends were trimmed by 0 bases and 1 base, with 6 bases remaining between them. In DNA, the CDR3 is TGCGCCAGCAGCTTGGCTAGCGGCACAGATACGCAGTATTTT. It translates to CASSLASGTDTQYF.